A selection of T cell receptor beta chains follows, all from one sample in a study of T cell responses to AZD1222 COVID-19 vaccine. Profiling relied on immunoSEQ multiplex PCR, and the TCRdb table lists in-frame clones only, not all of them. The profile shows some 91,000 clones, 90% to 95% of them singletons. Sequencing used peripheral blood, obtained on day 0 of AZD1222 vaccination. The receptors shown here come from an adult in good health. CDR3s include the opening cysteine and the closing phenylalanine or tryptophan. Each record gives: D gene, V gene, clone size, J gene, CDR3 protein, CDR3 DNA. D genes are given only for firm matches. Clone size, where shown, is once, few, many, or a class for clones that have expanded.

TRBD2,TRBV9,-,TRBJ2-3,CASSIGGFADTQYF,TGTGCCAGCAGTATCGGGGGGTTTGCAGATACGCAGTATTTT
TRBD2,TRBV29-1,-,TRBJ2-1,CSGRRGDEQFF,TGCAGCGGTCGGCGGGGGGATGAGCAGTTCTTC
-,TRBV6-5,-,TRBJ1-1,CASSMGPAPNTEAFF,TGTGCCAGCAGCATGGGGCCCGCCCCGAACACTGAAGCTTTCTTT
-,TRBV5-1,-,TRBJ1-5,CASSLGTNNQPQHF,TGCGCCAGCAGCTTAGGGACCAACAATCAGCCCCAGCATTTT
-,TRBV12-3/TRBV12-4,-,TRBJ1-1,CASSPPWAFF,TGTGCCAGCAGTCCCCCATGGGCTTTCTTT
-,TRBV12-3/TRBV12-4,-,TRBJ1-4,CASSFTQQEKLFF,TGTGCCAGCAGTTTCACCCAGCAAGAAAAACTGTTTTTT
-,TRBV2,-,TRBJ2-7,CASRDYEQYF,TGTGCCAGCAGGGATTACGAGCAGTACTTC
TRBD2,TRBV6-5,-,TRBJ2-3,CASRGGELSTDTQYF,TGTGCCAGCAGGGGGGGGGAGTTGAGCACAGATACGCAGTATTTT
-,TRBV5-4,-,TRBJ2-7,CASFSWTRSYEQYF,TGTGCCAGCTTTTCCTGGACAAGATCCTACGAGCAGTACTTC
-,TRBV7-2,-,TRBJ1-1,CASSLDSMNTEAFF,TGTGCCAGCAGCTTAGATAGCATGAACACTGAAGCTTTCTTT
-,TRBV30,once,TRBJ1-1,CAWSVGLNTEAFF,TGTGCCTGGAGTGTAGGGCTGAACACTGAAGCTTTCTTT
-,TRBV7-2,once,TRBJ1-4,CASTPRGGAGEKLFF,TGTGCCAGCACCCCAAGAGGGGGGGCGGGGGAAAAACTGTTTTTT
-,TRBV18,-,TRBJ1-1,CASSLLRDVDTEAFF,TGTGCCAGCTCTTTACTCCGGGACGTGGACACTGAAGCTTTCTTT
-,TRBV15,-,TRBJ2-7,CATSNKNSYEQYF,TGTGCCACCAGCAACAAGAACTCTTACGAGCAGTACTTC
-,TRBV6-6,-,TRBJ1-5,CASIDSRGSQPQHF,TGTGCCAGCATCGACTCCAGGGGAAGTCAGCCCCAGCATTTT
-,TRBV9,-,TRBJ1-2,CASSVVGHFPTFNYGYTF,TGTGCCAGCAGCGTAGTGGGGCACTTTCCCACCTTTAACTATGGCTACACCTTC
TRBD2,TRBV5-1,once,TRBJ2-1,CASSWGLAGGDNEQFF,TGCGCCAGCAGCTGGGGACTAGCGGGAGGTGATAATGAGCAGTTCTTC
-,TRBV5-1,-,TRBJ2-5,CASSLASTTRGETQYF,TGCGCCAGCAGCTTGGCCAGCACGACAAGAGGAGAGACCCAGTACTTC
-,TRBV12-3/TRBV12-4,-,TRBJ2-2,CASRLDWGELFF,TGTGCCAGCAGGTTGGACTGGGGGGAGCTGTTTTTT
-,TRBV5-4,-,TRBJ1-4,CASSSPGQEEKLFF,TGTGCCAGCAGCTCCCCGGGGCAGGAGGAAAAACTGTTTTTT
-,TRBV4-1,-,TRBJ1-1,CASSQDYFNTEAFF,TGCGCCAGCAGCCAAGATTATTTTAACACTGAAGCTTTCTTT
-,TRBV28,-,TRBJ2-7,CASRAGQHEQYF,TGTGCCAGCAGGGCTGGGCAGCACGAGCAGTACTTC
TRBD1,TRBV2,-,TRBJ1-5,CASRTDRGSNQPQHF,TGTGCCAGCAGAACGGACAGGGGCAGCAATCAGCCCCAGCATTTT
-,TRBV19,few,TRBJ1-1,CASSITGTNTEAFF,TGTGCCAGTAGTATCACAGGGACGAACACTGAAGCTTTCTTT
TRBD2,TRBV29-1,-,TRBJ2-7,CSVGEAGLLAYEQYF,TGCAGCGTTGGCGAAGCGGGACTCTTAGCCTACGAGCAGTACTTC
TRBD2,TRBV4-2,-,TRBJ2-3,CASSQVGLAGGGASTDTQYF,TGTGCCAGCAGCCAAGTTGGACTAGCGGGAGGAGGGGCTAGCACAGATACGCAGTATTTT
TRBD2,TRBV3-1/TRBV3-2,-,TRBJ2-2,CASSQAGGPTGELFF,TGTGCCAGCAGCCAAGCGGGAGGGCCTACCGGGGAGCTGTTTTTT
-,TRBV19,-,TRBJ1-2,CASSITGGWVNYGYTF,TGTGCCAGTAGTATAACTGGAGGTTGGGTTAACTATGGCTACACCTTC
-,TRBV4-1,few,TRBJ1-5,CASSQVWGPASNQPQHF,TGCGCCAGCAGCCAAGTATGGGGACCGGCTAGCAATCAGCCCCAGCATTTT
-,TRBV7-3,-,TRBJ2-1,CASSRGDRGEQFF,TGTGCCAGCAGCCGTGGGGACCGAGGTGAGCAGTTCTTC
-,TRBV12-3/TRBV12-4,-,TRBJ1-2,CASSRSENGYTF,TGTGCCAGCAGTCGTTCGGAAAATGGCTACACCTTC
-,TRBV4-1,-,TRBJ2-1,CASSYRAQNEQFF,TGCGCCAGCAGCTACCGGGCCCAAAATGAGCAGTTCTTC
-,TRBV29-1,-,TRBJ1-5,CSVRQGVNQPQHF,TGCAGCGTTCGGCAAGGGGTCAATCAGCCCCAGCATTTT
TRBD2,TRBV4-2,-,TRBJ2-2,CASSQPGGVATGELFF,TGTGCCAGCAGCCAACCCGGGGGGGTGGCAACCGGGGAGCTGTTTTTT
TRBD2,TRBV19,-,TRBJ2-7,CASQPGLAPYEQYF,TGTGCCAGCCAACCGGGACTAGCGCCTTACGAGCAGTACTTC
-,TRBV23-1,-,TRBJ1-1,CASSRDAGNTEAFF,TGCGCCAGCAGCCGGGACGCAGGGAACACTGAAGCTTTCTTT
-,TRBV5-8,-,TRBJ1-5,CASSLNQPQHF,TGTGCCAGCAGCTTGAATCAGCCCCAGCATTTT
TRBD1,TRBV6-1,-,TRBJ1-2,CASSEGQGVGYTF,TGTGCCAGCAGTGAAGGCCAGGGGGTTGGCTACACCTTC
-,TRBV4-3,-,TRBJ1-3,CASSQDVGDMGNTIYF,TGCGCCAGCAGCCAAGATGTCGGCGATATGGGAAACACCATATATTTT
TRBD1,TRBV6-5,-,TRBJ1-1,CASADRALDTEAFF,TGTGCCAGCGCGGACAGGGCGTTGGACACTGAAGCTTTCTTT